The present entry profiles one T cell receptor beta chain with its context. No antigen is known for it. This sample stems from a study of shared clonotypes between healthy human individuals. On the study more broadly: Each donor contributed plates that comprised three CD4 naive, three CD4 memory, two CD8 naive and one CD8 memory. Study results and caveats: The four-donor shared clonotypes exceeded non-shared clonotypes in generation probability, with non-shared ones scoring lower. Researchers sampled blood only, noting tissue repertoires likely differ.

Naivety among CD8 cells was defined by CD45RO negativity and positive CCR7 selection, thereby excluding terminally differentiated effector memory CD45RA+ cells. The study enrolled healthy HIV-negative adults without recent acute infections or vaccinations as donors. Profiling relied on immunoSEQ multiplex PCR, and the TCRdb table lists in-frame clones only, not all of them. This sample has roughly 2,000,000 clones, with about 95% found just once. What was sequenced was naive CD8+ T cells sorted from blood. This receptor was obtained from a young man in good health.

This CDR3 reads CATLGASGSYEQFF. CDR3 DNA sequence: TGTGCCACCTTGGGTGCTAGCGGGAGCTATGAGCAGTTCTTC. The rearrangement links TRBV2 to TRBJ2-1; 10 bases fit TRBD2. In germline, CDR1 is SNHLY, CDR2 FYNNEI. V gave up 10 bases and J gave up 8 bases; unmatched junction bases: 11. This CDR3 is 14 amino acids long.